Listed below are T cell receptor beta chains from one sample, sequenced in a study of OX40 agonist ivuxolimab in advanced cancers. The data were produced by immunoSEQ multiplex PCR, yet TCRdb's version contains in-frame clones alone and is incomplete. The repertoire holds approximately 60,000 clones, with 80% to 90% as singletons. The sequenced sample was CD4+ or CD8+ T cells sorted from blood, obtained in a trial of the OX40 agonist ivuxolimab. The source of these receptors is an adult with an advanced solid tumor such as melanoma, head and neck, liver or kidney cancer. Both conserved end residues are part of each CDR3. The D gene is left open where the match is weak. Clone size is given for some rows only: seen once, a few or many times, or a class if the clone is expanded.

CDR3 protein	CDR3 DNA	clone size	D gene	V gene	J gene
CSVEGAGVGDTQYF	TGCAGCGTTGAAGGAGCGGGAGTAGGAGATACGCAGTATTTT	.	TRBD2	TRBV29-1	TRBJ2-3
CASSGTRAGANVLTF	TGTGCCAGCAGCGGCACAAGGGCTGGGGCCAACGTCCTGACTTTC	.	.	TRBV7-9	TRBJ2-6
CASSSDVRPQYF	TGCGCCAGCAGCTCGGACGTCAGGCCCCAGTACTTC	.	.	TRBV5-1	TRBJ2-5
CASSSTGETANEKLFF	TGTGCCAGCAGCTCAACAGGGGAGACGGCTAATGAAAAACTGTTTTTT	once	TRBD1	TRBV5-6	TRBJ1-4
CASSQVSETGNVDTQYF	TGTGCCAGCAGCCAAGTATCCGAGACAGGGAATGTGGATACGCAGTATTTT	.	TRBD1	TRBV4-2	TRBJ2-3
CASSTSGGGYNEQFF	TGTGCCAGCAGCACTAGCGGGGGGGGATACAATGAGCAGTTCTTC	.	TRBD2	TRBV7-6	TRBJ2-1
CASSLDRGAYRNTEAFF	TGTGCCAGCAGCTTAGATAGGGGCGCTTACCGGAACACTGAAGCTTTCTTT	.	.	TRBV11-3	TRBJ1-1
CASSPLGPFDAEAFF	TGCGCCAGCAGCCCCCTCGGGCCCTTTGATGCTGAAGCTTTCTTT	.	.	TRBV5-1	TRBJ1-1
CASSIGGSMETQYF	TGTGCCAGCTCGATCGGCGGGAGCATGGAGACCCAGTACTTC	.	TRBD2	TRBV25-1	TRBJ2-5
CASSFIVGQPQHF	TGTGCCAGCAGCTTCATCGTCGGTCAGCCCCAGCATTTT	.	.	TRBV7-2	TRBJ1-5
CASSSAGTQTDEKLFF	TGCGCCAGCAGCTCCGCGGGGACCCAGACAGATGAAAAACTGTTTTTT	.	.	TRBV5-1	TRBJ1-4
CASSLEGVHGYTF	TGTGCCAGCAGCTTGGAAGGGGTTCATGGCTACACCTTC	.	.	TRBV12-1	TRBJ1-2
CASKKPGQGTDTQYF	TGTGCCAGCAAAAAACCGGGACAGGGCACAGATACGCAGTATTTT	.	TRBD1	TRBV2	TRBJ2-3
CASSGSGAPYEQYF	TGTGCCAGCAGCGGATCAGGGGCCCCCTACGAGCAGTACTTC	.	.	TRBV14	TRBJ2-7
CASSSLNSPLHF	TGTGCCAGCAGCTCACTGAATTCACCCCTCCACTTT	once	.	TRBV5-4	TRBJ1-6
CSAKRGSPGDIQYF	TGCAGCGCCAAGAGAGGGTCGCCAGGGGACATTCAGTACTTC	.	.	TRBV29-1	TRBJ2-4
CASSWDGGAYGYTF	TGTGCCAGCAGCTGGGACGGAGGCGCCTATGGCTACACCTTC	once	.	TRBV5-8	TRBJ1-2
CASSPSTGGEKLFF	TGTGCCAGCTCACCAAGTACGGGCGGTGAAAAACTGTTTTTT	.	.	TRBV18	TRBJ1-4
CASSGRAGGVSTDTQYF	TGTGCCAGCAGCGGGAGGGCGGGAGGAGTCAGCACAGATACGCAGTATTTT	.	TRBD2	TRBV5-4	TRBJ2-3
CASSSGQGAFEAFF	TGTGCCAGCAGCTCAGGACAGGGGGCCTTTGAAGCTTTCTTT	once	TRBD1	TRBV9	TRBJ1-1
CASSLVGAQRFEQYF	TGTGCCAGCAGCCTAGTAGGCGCCCAGAGGTTCGAGCAGTACTTC	.	.	TRBV7-8	TRBJ2-7
CASSQGPGNNYGYTF	TGTGCCAGCAGCCAAGGGCCGGGGAATAACTATGGCTACACCTTC	few	.	TRBV4-2	TRBJ1-2
CASSPPHMRETQYF	TGTGCCAGCTCACCACCACACATGAGGGAGACCCAGTACTTC	.	.	TRBV18	TRBJ2-5
CASSLGTAPYEQYF	TGTGCCAGCAGCTTGGGGACAGCCCCCTACGAGCAGTACTTC	.	TRBD1	TRBV7-9	TRBJ2-7
CASSLALYLTGNRSNTIYF	TGTGCCAGCAGCTTAGCACTATATCTCACAGGGAATCGGAGCAACACCATATATTTT	.	.	TRBV7-9	TRBJ1-3
CASSALTTVPVFPGNTEAFF	TGTGCCAGCAGTGCCCTAACGACAGTTCCGGTATTTCCTGGGAACACTGAAGCTTTCTTT	.	.	TRBV6-7	TRBJ1-1
CASSPGSPANTGELFF	TGCGCCAGCAGCCCGGGATCGCCCGCGAACACCGGGGAGCTGTTTTTT	.	.	TRBV5-1	TRBJ2-2
CAWSKGGMNTEAFF	TGTGCCTGGAGCAAGGGAGGGATGAACACTGAAGCTTTCTTT	.	.	TRBV30	TRBJ1-1
CATSSLITNTGELFF	TGTGCCACCAGCAGTCTAATAACGAACACCGGGGAGCTGTTTTTT	.	.	TRBV15	TRBJ2-2
CATSRGFSGNTIYF	TGTGCCACCAGCAGAGGGTTCTCTGGAAACACCATATATTTT	.	.	TRBV15	TRBJ1-3
CASSLNLQANEQFF	TGTGCCAGCAGCTTGAATTTACAGGCCAATGAGCAGTTCTTC	.	.	TRBV5-4	TRBJ2-1
CASSWDSRVYGYTF	TGCGCCAGCAGCTGGGACAGTAGGGTCTATGGCTACACCTTC	.	TRBD1	TRBV5-1	TRBJ1-2
CASRKQGYYGYTF	TGTGCCAGCAGGAAACAGGGCTACTATGGCTACACCTTC	.	.	TRBV27	TRBJ1-2
CASSLGGDSPLHF	TGTGCCAGCAGCTTAGGGGGCGATTCACCCCTCCACTTT	few	.	TRBV11-2	TRBJ1-6
CASSSTGGKLFF	TGTGCCAGCAGTTCAACAGGGGGAAAACTGTTTTTT	.	TRBD1	TRBV6-5	TRBJ1-4
CASSATGVSNQPQHF	TGTGCCAGCAGCGCCACAGGGGTTAGCAATCAGCCCCAGCATTTT	few	TRBD1	TRBV2	TRBJ1-5
CASSRWDRAYGYTF	TGTGCCAGCAGTCGGTGGGACAGGGCCTATGGCTACACCTTC	.	TRBD1	TRBV6-5	TRBJ1-2
CSVLGGGANYGYTF	TGCAGCGTTTTAGGGGGGGGAGCTAACTATGGCTACACCTTC	.	.	TRBV29-1	TRBJ1-2
CASSPRQGDRYGYTF	TGTGCCAGCAGCCCGCGACAGGGTGACCGGTATGGCTACACCTTC	.	TRBD1	TRBV9	TRBJ1-2
CASSLVAGGYGYTF	TGTGCCAGCAGCTTGGTGGCAGGAGGGTATGGCTACACCTTC	.	.	TRBV4-2	TRBJ1-2
CASSYSISERGYTF	TGTGCCAGCAGTTACTCGATTTCTGAAAGAGGCTACACCTTC	.	.	TRBV6-5	TRBJ1-2
CAISESSSGNTEAFF	TGTGCCATCAGTGAGTCGTCGTCGGGAAACACTGAAGCTTTCTTT	.	.	TRBV10-3	TRBJ1-1
CAWSVGTGNQPQHF	TGTGCCTGGAGTGTAGGGACCGGAAATCAGCCCCAGCATTTT	once	.	TRBV30	TRBJ1-5